This T cell receptor beta chain stems from a study of blood T cell repertoires in COVID-19. The table came from immunoSEQ multiplex PCR; TCRdb's copy has only in-frame clones and leaves some out. Among around 170,000 clones, approximately 86% were seen once, and the ten largest hold over 7.5%. V was pared by 2 bases and J by 1 base, with 7 bases of the junction left unmatched. Per germline, CDR1 SGHRS and CDR2 YFSETQ. This CDR3 is built from 17 residues. The TCR sequence derives from a man aged 50 or older with active or convalescent COVID-19. Specimen: peripheral blood. This chain uses TRBV5-1 with TRBJ2-3, with 10 bases identical to TRBD1. The CDR3 region has the DNA TGCGCCAGCAGCTTTCAGACAGGGGGCCCCGGCACAGATACGCAGTATTTT. Translated, it gives CASSFQTGGPGTDTQYF.